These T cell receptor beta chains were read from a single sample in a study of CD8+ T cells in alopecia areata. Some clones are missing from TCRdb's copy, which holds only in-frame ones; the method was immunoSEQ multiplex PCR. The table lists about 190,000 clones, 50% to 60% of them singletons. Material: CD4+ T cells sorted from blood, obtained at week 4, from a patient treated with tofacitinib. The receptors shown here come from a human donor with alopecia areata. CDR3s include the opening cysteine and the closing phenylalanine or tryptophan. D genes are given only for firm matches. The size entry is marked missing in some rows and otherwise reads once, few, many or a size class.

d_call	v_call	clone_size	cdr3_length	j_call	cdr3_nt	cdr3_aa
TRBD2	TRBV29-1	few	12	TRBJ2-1	TGCAGCGTTGGGGAGGGATACAATGAGCAGTTCTTC	CSVGEGYNEQFF
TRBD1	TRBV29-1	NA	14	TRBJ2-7	TGCAGCGTTGACCCGACAGGGAGAGGGTACGAGCAGTACTTC	CSVDPTGRGYEQYF
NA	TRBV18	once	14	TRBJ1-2	TGTGCCAGCTCACCCTTACGGGTGGCCGATGGCTACACCTTC	CASSPLRVADGYTF
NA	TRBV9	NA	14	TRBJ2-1	TGTGCCAGCAGCAATGGGAGGACGCCGAATGAGCAGTTCTTC	CASSNGRTPNEQFF
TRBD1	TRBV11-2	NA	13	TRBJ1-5	TGTGCCAGCAGCCTAGACAGGGTTCAGCCCCAGCATTTT	CASSLDRVQPQHF
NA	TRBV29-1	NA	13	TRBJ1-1	TGCAGCTCTACTATGGGGGTAAGCACTGAAGCTTTCTTT	CSSTMGVSTEAFF
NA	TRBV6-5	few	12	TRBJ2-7	TGTGCCAGCAGTAAGACAGCTTACGAGCAGTACTTC	CASSKTAYEQYF
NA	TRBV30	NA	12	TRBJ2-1	TGTGCCTGGATGACCTGGGTAAATGAGCAGTTCTTC	CAWMTWVNEQFF
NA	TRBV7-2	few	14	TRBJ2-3	TGTGCCAGCAGCTTAATCGGTGCCGGGGATACGCAGTATTTT	CASSLIGAGDTQYF
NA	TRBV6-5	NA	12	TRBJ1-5	TGTGCCAGCAGCCAGGGGAATCAGCCCCAGCATTTT	CASSQGNQPQHF
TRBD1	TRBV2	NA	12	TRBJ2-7	TGTGCCACCCGGGACAGGGGCTACGAGCAGTACTTC	CATRDRGYEQYF
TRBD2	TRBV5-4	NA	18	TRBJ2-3	TGTGCCAGCAGCCGCCCCGGTAGGCTAGCGGGAAACACAGATACGCAGTATTTT	CASSRPGRLAGNTDTQYF
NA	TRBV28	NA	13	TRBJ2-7	TGTGCCAGCAGTCCCCGACACAGCTACGAGCAGTACTTC	CASSPRHSYEQYF
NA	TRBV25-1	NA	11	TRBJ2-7	TGTGCCAGCAGTGAATTCCACGGGCAGTACTTC	CASSEFHGQYF
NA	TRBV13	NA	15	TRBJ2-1	TGTGCCAGCCTGACTCGAGGGGGCGGGAGGAATGAGCAGTTCTTC	CASLTRGGGRNEQFF
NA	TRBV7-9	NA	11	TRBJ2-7	TGTGCCAGCAGCTTGTACGCCGAGCAGTACTTC	CASSLYAEQYF
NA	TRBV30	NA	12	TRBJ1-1	TGTGCCTGGTCCCCCTCGAGAACTGAAGCTTTCTTT	CAWSPSRTEAFF
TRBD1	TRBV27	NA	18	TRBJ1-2	TGTGCCAGCAGTTTATCGACCGCAGGGGGCTTTGTAGGCTATGGCTACACCTTC	CASSLSTAGGFVGYGYTF
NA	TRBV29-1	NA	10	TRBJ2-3	TGCAGCGCTTTAGGTGGCACGCAGTATTTT	CSALGGTQYF
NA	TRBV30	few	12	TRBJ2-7	TGTGCCTGGAGTAGGATGGGGATCGAGCAGTACTTC	CAWSRMGIEQYF
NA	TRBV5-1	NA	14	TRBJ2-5	TGCGCCAGCAGCCCGGGCGGCATAGACGAGACCCAGTACTTC	CASSPGGIDETQYF
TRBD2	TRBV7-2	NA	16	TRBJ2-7	TGTGCCAGCAGCTTGGGGATAGCGGGAGGGGGCGACGAGCAGTACTTC	CASSLGIAGGGDEQYF